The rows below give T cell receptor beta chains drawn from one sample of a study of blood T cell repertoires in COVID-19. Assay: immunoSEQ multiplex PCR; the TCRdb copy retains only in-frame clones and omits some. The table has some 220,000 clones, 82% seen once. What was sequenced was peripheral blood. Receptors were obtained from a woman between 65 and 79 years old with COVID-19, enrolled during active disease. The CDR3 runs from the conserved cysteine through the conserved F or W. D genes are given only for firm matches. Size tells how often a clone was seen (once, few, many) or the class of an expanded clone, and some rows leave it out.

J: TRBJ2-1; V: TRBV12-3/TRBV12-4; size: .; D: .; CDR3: CASSKTDNEQFF; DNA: TGTGCCAGCAGTAAGACAGACAATGAGCAGTTCTTC
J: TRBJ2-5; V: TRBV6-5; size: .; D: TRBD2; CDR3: CASIPSGMYGETQYF; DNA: TGTGCCAGCATACCTAGCGGGATGTATGGGGAGACCCAGTACTTC
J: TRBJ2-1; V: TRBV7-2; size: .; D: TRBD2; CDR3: CASSSGLAGVSTREQFF; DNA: TGTGCCAGCAGCTCGGGACTAGCGGGAGTTTCAACCAGGGAGCAGTTCTTC
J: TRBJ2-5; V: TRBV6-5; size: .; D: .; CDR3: CASRTSRETQYF; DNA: TGTGCCAGCAGAACCTCTAGGGAGACCCAGTACTTC
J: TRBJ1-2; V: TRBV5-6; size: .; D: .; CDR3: CASRLLGAGYGYTF; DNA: TGTGCCAGCAGACTTTTAGGAGCGGGCTATGGCTACACCTTC
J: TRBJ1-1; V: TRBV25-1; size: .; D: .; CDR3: CASSDRAAAEAFF; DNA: TGTGCCAGCAGTGACAGGGCGGCCGCTGAAGCTTTCTTT
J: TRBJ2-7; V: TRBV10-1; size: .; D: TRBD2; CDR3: CASSENSGRSSSYEQYF; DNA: TGCGCCAGCAGTGAGAATAGCGGGCGCTCCAGCTCCTACGAGCAGTACTTC
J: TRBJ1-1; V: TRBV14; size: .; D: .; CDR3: CASSQAHGRGRNTEAFF; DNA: TGTGCCAGCAGCCAAGCGCACGGCAGGGGACGTAACACTGAAGCTTTCTTT
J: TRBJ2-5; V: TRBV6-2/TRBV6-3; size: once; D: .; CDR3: CASSFQGFSKTQYF; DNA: TGTGCCAGCAGTTTTCAGGGGTTCTCAAAGACCCAGTACTTC
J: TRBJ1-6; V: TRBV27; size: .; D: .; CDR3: CASQLTGGFSPLHF; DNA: TGTGCCAGTCAACTGACAGGCGGTTTTTCACCCCTCCACTTT
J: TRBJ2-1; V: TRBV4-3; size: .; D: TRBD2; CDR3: CASSQAAGEGMGKQFF; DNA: TGCGCCAGCAGCCAAGCGGCGGGAGAAGGTATGGGAAAGCAGTTCTTC
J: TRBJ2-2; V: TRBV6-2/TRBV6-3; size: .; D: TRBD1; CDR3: CASSLQGARTGELFF; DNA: TGTGCCAGCAGTCTCCAGGGGGCGCGCACCGGGGAGCTGTTTTTT
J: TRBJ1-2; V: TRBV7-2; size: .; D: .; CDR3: CASSLGGGANYGYTF; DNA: TGTGCCAGCAGCTTAGGGGGCGGCGCTAACTATGGCTACACCTTC
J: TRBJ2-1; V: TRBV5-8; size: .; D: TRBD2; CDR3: CASSLILAGGRNEQFF; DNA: TGTGCCAGCAGCCTAATACTAGCGGGAGGCCGCAATGAGCAGTTCTTC
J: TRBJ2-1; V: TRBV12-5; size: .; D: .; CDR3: CASGPGTSSYNEQFF; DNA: TGTGCTAGTGGCCCCGGGACTTCCTCCTACAATGAGCAGTTCTTC
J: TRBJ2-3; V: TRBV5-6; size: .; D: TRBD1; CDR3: CASSWDRVADTQYF; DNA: TGTGCCAGCAGCTGGGACAGGGTGGCAGATACGCAGTATTTT
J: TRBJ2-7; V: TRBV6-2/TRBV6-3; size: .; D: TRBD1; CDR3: CASSFGTGAEQYF; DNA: TGTGCCAGCAGCTTCGGGACAGGGGCCGAGCAGTACTTC
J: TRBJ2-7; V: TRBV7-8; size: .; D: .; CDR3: CASGNSYEQYF; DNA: TGTGCCTCGGGGAACAGCTACGAGCAGTACTTC
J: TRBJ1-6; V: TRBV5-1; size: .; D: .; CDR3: CASSLSGREEVGSLHF; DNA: TGCGCCAGCAGCTTGAGTGGCAGGGAGGAAGTAGGGTCCCTCCACTTT
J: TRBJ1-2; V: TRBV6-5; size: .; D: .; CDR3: CASSATAGVIYGYTF; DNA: TGTGCCAGCAGCGCGACGGCAGGGGTAATCTATGGCTACACCTTC
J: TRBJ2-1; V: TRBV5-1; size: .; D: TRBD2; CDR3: CASGTSGSSYNEQFF; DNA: TGCGCCAGCGGGACTAGCGGGAGCTCCTACAATGAGCAGTTCTTC
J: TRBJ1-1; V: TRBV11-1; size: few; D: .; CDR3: CASSLARWQNTEAFF; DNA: TGTGCCAGCAGCTTAGCGCGGTGGCAGAACACTGAAGCTTTCTTT
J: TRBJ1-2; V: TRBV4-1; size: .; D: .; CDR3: CASSQRGGLSGYTF; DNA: TGCGCCAGCAGCCAAAGGGGGGGTCTCTCTGGCTACACCTTC
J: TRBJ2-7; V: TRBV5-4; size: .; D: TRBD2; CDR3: CASSFTGGLGGEQYF; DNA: TGTGCCAGCAGCTTCACGGGAGGGCTAGGCGGTGAGCAGTACTTC
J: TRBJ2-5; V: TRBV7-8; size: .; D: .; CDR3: CASSLQSVVQPQETQYF; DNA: TGTGCCAGCAGCTTACAATCAGTCGTACAGCCTCAAGAGACCCAGTACTTC
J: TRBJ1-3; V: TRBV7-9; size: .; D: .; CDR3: CASSLIGGAGNTIYF; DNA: TGTGCCAGCAGTTTGATCGGGGGTGCTGGAAACACCATATATTTT
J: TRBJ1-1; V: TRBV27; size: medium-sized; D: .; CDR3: CASNINMNTEAFF; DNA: TGTGCCAGCAATATCAACATGAACACTGAAGCTTTCTTT
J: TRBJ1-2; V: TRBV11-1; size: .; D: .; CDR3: CASSPPYREDYGYTF; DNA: TGTGCCAGCAGCCCCCCTTATAGGGAGGACTATGGCTACACCTTC
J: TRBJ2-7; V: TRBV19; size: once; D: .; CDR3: CASSIDRGYEQYF; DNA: TGTGCCAGTAGTATAGATCGAGGGTACGAGCAGTACTTC
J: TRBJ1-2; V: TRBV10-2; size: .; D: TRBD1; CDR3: CASNPGQLYGYTF; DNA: TGCGCCAGCAACCCGGGACAGCTATATGGCTACACCTTC
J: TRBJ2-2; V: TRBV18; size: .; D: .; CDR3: CASSPLGSGNTGELFF; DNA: TGTGCCAGCTCACCACTGGGAAGCGGTAACACCGGGGAGCTGTTTTTT
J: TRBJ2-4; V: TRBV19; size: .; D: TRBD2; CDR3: CASNSASGSINIQYF; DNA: TGTGCCAGTAACTCTGCTAGCGGGAGTATTAACATTCAGTACTTC
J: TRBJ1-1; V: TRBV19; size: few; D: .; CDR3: CASSIRVTLNTEAFF; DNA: TGTGCCAGTAGTATTCGGGTGACCTTGAACACTGAAGCTTTCTTT
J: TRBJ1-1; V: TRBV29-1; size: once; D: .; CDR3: CSVERVDGTEAFF; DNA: TGCAGCGTTGAGAGGGTAGACGGCACTGAAGCTTTCTTT
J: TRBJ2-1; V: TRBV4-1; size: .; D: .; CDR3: CASSPGSVDEQFF; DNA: TGCGCCAGCAGCCCCGGGTCGGTTGATGAGCAGTTCTTC
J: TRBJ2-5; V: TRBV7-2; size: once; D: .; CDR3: CASSPRRDSHTQYF; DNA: TGTGCCAGCAGCCCAAGGCGGGACTCCCATACCCAGTACTTC
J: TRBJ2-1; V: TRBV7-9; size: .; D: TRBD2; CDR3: CASSLVSSGDNEQFF; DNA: TGTGCCAGCAGCTTAGTGTCTAGCGGTGACAATGAGCAGTTCTTC
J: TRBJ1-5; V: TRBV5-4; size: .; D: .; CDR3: CASSTGVGNQPQHF; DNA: TGTGCCAGCAGCACGGGTGTGGGCAATCAGCCCCAGCATTTT
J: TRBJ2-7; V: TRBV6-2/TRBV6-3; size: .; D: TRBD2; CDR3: CASSYSRTSGSGEQYF; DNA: TGTGCCAGCAGTTACTCCCGAACTAGCGGGAGTGGCGAGCAGTACTTC
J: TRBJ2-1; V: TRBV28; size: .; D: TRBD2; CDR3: CASSLFLGTSGYNEQFF; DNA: TGTGCCAGCAGTTTATTTTTAGGGACTAGCGGCTACAATGAGCAGTTCTTC
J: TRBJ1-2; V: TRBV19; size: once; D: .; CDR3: CASAGALNSNYGYTF; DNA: TGTGCCAGTGCGGGGGCGTTAAACTCTAACTATGGCTACACCTTC
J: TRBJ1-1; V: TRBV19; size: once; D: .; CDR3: CASSSTANTEAFF; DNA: TGTGCCAGTAGTTCCACAGCGAACACTGAAGCTTTCTTT
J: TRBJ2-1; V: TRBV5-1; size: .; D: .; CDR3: CASSPGLLSSNEQFF; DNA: TGCGCCAGCAGCCCCGGACTCCTTTCCTCCAATGAGCAGTTCTTC
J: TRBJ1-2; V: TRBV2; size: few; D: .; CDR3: CASRPFGQTNYGYTF; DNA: TGTGCCAGCCGTCCATTCGGACAGACTAACTATGGCTACACCTTC
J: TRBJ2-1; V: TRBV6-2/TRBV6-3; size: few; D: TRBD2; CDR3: CASSYSRLAGGISYNEQFF; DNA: TGTGCCAGCAGTTATTCCAGACTAGCGGGAGGGATCTCCTACAATGAGCAGTTCTTC
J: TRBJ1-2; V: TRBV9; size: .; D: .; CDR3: CASSVTGNYGYTF; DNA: TGTGCCAGCAGCGTCACCGGGAACTATGGCTACACCTTC
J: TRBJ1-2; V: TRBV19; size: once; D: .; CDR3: CASSIGPSLDNYGYTF; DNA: TGTGCCAGTAGTATCGGTCCCTCACTTGATAACTATGGCTACACCTTC